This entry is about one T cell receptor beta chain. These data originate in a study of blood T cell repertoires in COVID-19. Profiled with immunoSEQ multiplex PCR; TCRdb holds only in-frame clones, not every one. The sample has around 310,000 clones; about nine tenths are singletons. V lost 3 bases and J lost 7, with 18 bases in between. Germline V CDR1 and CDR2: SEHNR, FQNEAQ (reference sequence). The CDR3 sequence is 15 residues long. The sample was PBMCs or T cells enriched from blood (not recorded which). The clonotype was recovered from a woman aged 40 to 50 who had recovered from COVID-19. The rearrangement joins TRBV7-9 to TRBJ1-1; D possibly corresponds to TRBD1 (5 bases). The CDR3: CASSLSTPGPVEAFF. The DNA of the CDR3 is TGTGCCAGCAGCTTGTCGACCCCAGGGCCAGTTGAAGCTTTCTTT.